This T cell receptor beta chain was obtained from a study of PD-1 blockade in classical Hodgkin lymphoma. Each patient relapsed following autologous stem cell transplantation, and prior brentuximab vedotin exposure differed. The repertoire was sequenced with immunoSEQ multiplex PCR; TCRdb's copy has only in-frame clones and lacks some. The sample lists 20,000 to 25,000 clones, approximately 80% occurring once. This clone was seen just once. The sequence derives from a human donor with classical Hodgkin lymphoma. The source material was peripheral blood mononuclear cells (PBMCs), sampled at baseline.

In DNA, the CDR3 is TGCGCCAGCAGCCAAGACCGGGAGGTCGCGGGCTACACCTTC. Protein: CASSQDREVAGYTF. The chain joins TRBV4-3 to TRBJ1-2; D is unresolved. Trimming cost V 0 bases and J 8 bases, with 13 bases left between them. Germline V lookup: CDR1 LGHNA, CDR2 YSLEER. CDR3 length equals 14 residues.